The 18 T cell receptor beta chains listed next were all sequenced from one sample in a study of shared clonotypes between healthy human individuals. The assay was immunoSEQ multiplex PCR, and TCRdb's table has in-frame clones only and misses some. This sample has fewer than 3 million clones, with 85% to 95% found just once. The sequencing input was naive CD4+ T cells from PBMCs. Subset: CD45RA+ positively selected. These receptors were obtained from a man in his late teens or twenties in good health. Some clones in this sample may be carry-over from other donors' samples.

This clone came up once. Written as DNA, the CDR3 is TGTGCCAGCAGTTCGGGTATCGGAGAGACCCAGTACTTC. Translated, it gives CASSSGIGETQYF. The rearrangement uses TRBV28 and TRBJ2-5; no definite D call. Germline CDR1 and CDR2: MDHEN and SYDVKM. Trimming removed 4 bases from V and 4 bases from J, with 10 bases in between. This CDR3 is built from 13 residues.

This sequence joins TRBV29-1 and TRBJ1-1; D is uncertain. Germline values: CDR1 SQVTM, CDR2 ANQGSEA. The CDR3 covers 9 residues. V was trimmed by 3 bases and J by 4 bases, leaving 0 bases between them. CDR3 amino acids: CSVDTEAFF. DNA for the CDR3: TGCAGCGTTGACACTGAAGCTTTCTTT.

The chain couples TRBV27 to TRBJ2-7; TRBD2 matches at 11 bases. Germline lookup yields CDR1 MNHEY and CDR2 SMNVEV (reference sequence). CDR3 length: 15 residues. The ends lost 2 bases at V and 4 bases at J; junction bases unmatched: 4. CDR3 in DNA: TGTGCCAGCAGTTTACGACTAGCGGGAACATACGAGCAGTACTTC. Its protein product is CASSLRLAGTYEQYF.

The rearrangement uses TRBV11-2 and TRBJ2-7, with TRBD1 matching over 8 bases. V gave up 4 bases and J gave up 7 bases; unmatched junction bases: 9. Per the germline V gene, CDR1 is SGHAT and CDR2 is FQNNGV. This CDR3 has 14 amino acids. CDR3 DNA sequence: TGTGCCAGCAGCTCCTACAGGGGGACGGGGGAGCAGTACTTC. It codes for CASSSYRGTGEQYF.

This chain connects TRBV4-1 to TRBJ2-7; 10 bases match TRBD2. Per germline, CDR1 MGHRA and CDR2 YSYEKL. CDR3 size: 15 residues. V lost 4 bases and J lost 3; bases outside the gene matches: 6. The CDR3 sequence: CASSRLAGVLYEQYF. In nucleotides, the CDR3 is TGCGCCAGCAGCCGCCTAGCGGGAGTACTCTACGAGCAGTACTTC.

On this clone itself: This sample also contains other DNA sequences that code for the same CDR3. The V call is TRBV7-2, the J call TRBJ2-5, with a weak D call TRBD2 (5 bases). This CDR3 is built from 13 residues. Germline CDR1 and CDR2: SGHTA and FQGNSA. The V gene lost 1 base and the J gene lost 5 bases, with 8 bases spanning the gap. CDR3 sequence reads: CASSLVREETQYF. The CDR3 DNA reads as TGTGCCAGCAGCTTAGTTAGGGAGGAGACCCAGTACTTC. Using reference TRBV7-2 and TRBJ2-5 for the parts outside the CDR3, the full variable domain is GAGVSQSPSNKVTEKGKDVELRCDPISGHTALYWYRQSLGQGLEFLIYFQGNSAPDKSGLPSDRFSAERTGGSVSTLTIQRTQQEDSAVYLCASSLVREETQYFGPGTRLLVL.

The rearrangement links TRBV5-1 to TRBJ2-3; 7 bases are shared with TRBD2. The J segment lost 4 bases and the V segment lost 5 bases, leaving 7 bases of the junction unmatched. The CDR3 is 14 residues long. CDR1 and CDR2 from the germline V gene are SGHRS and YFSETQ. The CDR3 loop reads CASSRSGRADTQYF. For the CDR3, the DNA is TGCGCCAGCAGTCGCTCAGGGAGGGCAGATACGCAGTATTTT.

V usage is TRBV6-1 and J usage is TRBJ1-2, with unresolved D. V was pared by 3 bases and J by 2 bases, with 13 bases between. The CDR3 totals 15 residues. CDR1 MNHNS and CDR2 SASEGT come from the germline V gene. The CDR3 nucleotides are TGTGCCAGCAGTGAGGCTGGCACCAGGAACTATGGCTACACCTTC. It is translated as CASSEAGTRNYGYTF.

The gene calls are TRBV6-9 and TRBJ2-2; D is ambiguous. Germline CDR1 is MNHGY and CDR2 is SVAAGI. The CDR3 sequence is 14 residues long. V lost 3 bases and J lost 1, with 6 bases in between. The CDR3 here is CASSYSKNTGELFF. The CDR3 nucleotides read TGTGCCAGCAGTTACTCGAAGAACACCGGGGAGCTGTTTTTT.

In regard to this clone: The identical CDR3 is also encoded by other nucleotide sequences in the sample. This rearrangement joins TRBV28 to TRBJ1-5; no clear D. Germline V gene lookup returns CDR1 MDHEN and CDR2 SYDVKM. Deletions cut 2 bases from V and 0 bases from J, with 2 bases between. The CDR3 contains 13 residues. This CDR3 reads CASSLSSNQPQHF. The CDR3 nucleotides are TGTGCCAGCAGTTTAAGTAGCAATCAGCCCCAGCATTTT.

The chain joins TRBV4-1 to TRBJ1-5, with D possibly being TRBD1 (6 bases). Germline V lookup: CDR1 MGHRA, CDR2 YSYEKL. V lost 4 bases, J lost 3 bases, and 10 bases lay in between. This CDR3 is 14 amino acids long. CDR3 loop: CASSLQGANQPQHF. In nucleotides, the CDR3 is TGCGCCAGCAGCCTACAGGGAGCCAATCAGCCCCAGCATTTT.

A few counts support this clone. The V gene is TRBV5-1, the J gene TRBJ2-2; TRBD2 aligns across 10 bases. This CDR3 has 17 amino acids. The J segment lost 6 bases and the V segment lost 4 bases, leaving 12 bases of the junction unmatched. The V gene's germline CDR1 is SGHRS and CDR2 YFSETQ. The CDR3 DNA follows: TGCGCCAGCAGCATGCAAGCGGGAGGGCGTAAATCCGGGGAGCTGTTTTTT. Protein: CASSMQAGGRKSGELFF. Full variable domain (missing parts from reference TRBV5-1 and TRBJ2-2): KAGVTQTPRYLIKTRGQQVTLSCSPISGHRSVSWYQQTPGQGLQFLFEYFSETQRNKGNFPGRFSGRQFSNSRSEMNVSTLELGDSALYLCASSMQAGGRKSGELFFGEGSRLTVL.

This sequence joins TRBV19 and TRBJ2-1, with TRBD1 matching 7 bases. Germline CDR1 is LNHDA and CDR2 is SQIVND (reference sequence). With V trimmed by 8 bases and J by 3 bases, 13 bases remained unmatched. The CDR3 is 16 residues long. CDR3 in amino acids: CASGTAGAVGYNEQFF. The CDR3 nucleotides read TGTGCCAGTGGGACAGCCGGGGCTGTTGGCTACAATGAGCAGTTCTTC.

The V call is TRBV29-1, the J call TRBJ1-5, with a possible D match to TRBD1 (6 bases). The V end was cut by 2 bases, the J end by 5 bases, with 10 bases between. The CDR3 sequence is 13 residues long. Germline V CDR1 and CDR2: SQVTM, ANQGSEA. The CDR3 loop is CSVESGGDQPQHF. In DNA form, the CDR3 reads TGCAGCGTTGAATCGGGGGGCGATCAGCCCCAGCATTTT.

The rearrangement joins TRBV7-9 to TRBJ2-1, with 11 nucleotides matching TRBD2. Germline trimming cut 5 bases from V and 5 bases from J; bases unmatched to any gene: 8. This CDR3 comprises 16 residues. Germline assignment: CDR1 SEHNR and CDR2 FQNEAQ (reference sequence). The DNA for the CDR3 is TGTGCCAGCAGCCAAAAGACTAGCGGGATGGACAATGAGCAGTTCTTC. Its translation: CASSQKTSGMDNEQFF.

The CDR3 DNA sequence: TGTGCCAGCAGCCCTTCAGCGGGAGGCTTTAGTGAGCAGTTCTTC. This codes for CASSPSAGGFSEQFF. V gene TRBV7-3 combines with J gene TRBJ2-1, with 9 bases identical to TRBD2. From germline, CDR1 is SGHTA and CDR2 FQGTGA. The CDR3 is 15 residues long. Trimming removed 5 bases from V and 9 bases from J; junction bases left unmatched: 11.

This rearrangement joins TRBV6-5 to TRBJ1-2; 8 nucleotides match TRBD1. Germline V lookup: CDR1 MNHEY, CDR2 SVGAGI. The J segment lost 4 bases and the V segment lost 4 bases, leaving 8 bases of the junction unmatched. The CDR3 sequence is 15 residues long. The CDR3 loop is CASSLQMTGAYGYTF. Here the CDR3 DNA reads TGTGCCAGCAGTTTACAGATGACAGGGGCCTATGGCTACACCTTC.

CDR3 bases: TGTGCCAGCAGCATGACAGGGGGCCAAGAGACCCAGTACTTC. Protein: CASSMTGGQETQYF. The chain links TRBV11-1 to TRBJ2-5, with TRBD1 identical over 9 bases. V shed 5 bases and J 1 base; nucleotides not matched to a gene: 2. Per the germline V gene, CDR1 is SGHAT and CDR2 is FQDESV (reference sequence). The CDR3 covers 14 residues.